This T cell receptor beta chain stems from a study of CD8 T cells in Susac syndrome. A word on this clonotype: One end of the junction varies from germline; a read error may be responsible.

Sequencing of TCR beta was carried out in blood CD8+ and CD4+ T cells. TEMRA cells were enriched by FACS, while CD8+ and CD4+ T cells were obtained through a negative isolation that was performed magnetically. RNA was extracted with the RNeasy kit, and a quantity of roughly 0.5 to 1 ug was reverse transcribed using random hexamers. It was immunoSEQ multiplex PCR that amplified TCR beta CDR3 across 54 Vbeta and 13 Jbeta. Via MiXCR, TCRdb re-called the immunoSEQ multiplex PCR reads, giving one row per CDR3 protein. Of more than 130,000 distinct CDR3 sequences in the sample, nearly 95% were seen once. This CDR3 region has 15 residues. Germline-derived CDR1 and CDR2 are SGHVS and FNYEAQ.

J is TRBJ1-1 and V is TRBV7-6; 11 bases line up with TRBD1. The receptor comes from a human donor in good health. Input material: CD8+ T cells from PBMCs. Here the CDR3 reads CASSLAQGQGGPTDF. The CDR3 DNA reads TGTGCCAGCAGCTTAGCGCAGGGACAGGGGGGCCCGACCGATTTT.